This is a list of T cell receptor beta chains from one sample in a study of technical replicates of blood from a handful of donors. Sequencing used immunoSEQ multiplex PCR; TCRdb keeps in-frame clones, though not all of them. The table has about 80,000 clones, roughly 94% seen once. Sequenced sample: T cells isolated from PBMCs. Receptors originate from a human donor in good health. The CDR3 runs from the conserved cysteine through the conserved F or W. Each record gives: J gene, V gene, CDR3 protein.

TRBJ2-7	TRBV4-2	CASSHRDRDEQYF
TRBJ1-4	TRBV28	CASMGAEKLFF
TRBJ2-7	TRBV10-3	CATGLADYEQYF
TRBJ2-2	TRBV2	CASSRLAAKAGELFF
TRBJ2-6	TRBV10-1	CASRFWDSFSGANVLTF
TRBJ1-2	TRBV6-6	CASSPTTGAGYTF
TRBJ2-1	TRBV11-2	CASSLVTSSYNEQFF
TRBJ2-5	TRBV7-9	CASSFSNIAGGETQYF
TRBJ1-5	TRBV4-1	CASSQEIRTGGGQPQHF
TRBJ1-1	TRBV5-1	CASSVQGRDTEAFF
TRBJ2-1	TRBV6-5	CASRAGQGMTEQFF
TRBJ2-1	TRBV5-4	CASTGTSGYNEQFF
TRBJ2-5	TRBV5-1	CASSLGRLQETQYF
TRBJ1-5	TRBV6-1	CASRGDREVQPQHF
TRBJ2-7	TRBV28	CASSGRSSYEQYF
TRBJ2-1	TRBV5-4	CASTEDRAANEQFF
TRBJ1-1	TRBV6-5	CASSYLDRDTEAFF
TRBJ2-3	TRBV9	CASSVGPTGGVTDTQYF
.	TRBV29-1	CSVGREDEQYF
TRBJ1-1	TRBV4-1	CASSQETGLNTEAFF
TRBJ1-1	TRBV7-7	CASSLGQNTEAFF
TRBJ2-7	TRBV7-2	CASSVRGPSYEQYF
TRBJ2-7	TRBV19	CASSPTAAGGSYEQYF
TRBJ2-2	TRBV7-3	CASSFLTGELFF
TRBJ1-3	TRBV10-3	CAIRQTGGDTIYF
TRBJ1-3	TRBV14	CASSQGAHYGNTIYF
TRBJ2-7	TRBV11-1	CASSPGLAGVYEQYF
TRBJ2-7	TRBV11-2	CASSLVGTAGYEQYF
TRBJ1-5	TRBV30	CAWSVWSGGGQPQHF
TRBJ2-1	TRBV4-2	CASSQGVSGSGGDEQFF
TRBJ2-4	TRBV4-3	CASSQVSSGIQYF
TRBJ2-5	TRBV27	CASSLHGAGGYQETQYF
TRBJ1-1	TRBV9	CASSQTTGGFGEAFF
TRBJ1-5	TRBV6-6	CASRGQGSNQPQHF
TRBJ1-1	TRBV27	CASSLLGQEFTEAFF
TRBJ1-1	TRBV28	CASSFWTGGNTEAFF
TRBJ2-1	TRBV29-1	CSVAADTNEQFF
TRBJ1-4	TRBV4-1	CASSQAFEEGEKLFF
TRBJ2-3	TRBV25-1	CATRAGGTDTQYF
TRBJ1-3	TRBV19	CASSIGSGGNTIYF
TRBJ2-5	TRBV5-6	CASSLYGTEETQYF
TRBJ2-1	TRBV19	CASSDPGLRNEQFF
TRBJ2-7	TRBV7-8	CASSTRTGGGYEQYF
TRBJ2-7	TRBV4-1	CASSQDPDRGSWEQYF
TRBJ2-7	TRBV5-4	CASSLAGRASYEQYF
TRBJ2-7	TRBV25-1	CASRDSKRAGGQLEQYF
TRBJ1-2	TRBV30	CAWSVGGYGYTF
TRBJ2-1	TRBV9	CASSASGSLGNEQFF
TRBJ2-1	TRBV6-5	CATLRYNEQFF
TRBJ2-7	TRBV6-6	CASSPDGVAYEQYF
TRBJ1-2	TRBV4-3	CASSQDYDYGYTF